In this sample, the clone carrying this T cell receptor beta chain turned up many times. Its antigen is not identified. Germline CDR1 is SGHRS and CDR2 is YFSETQ. The V and J ends lost 4 bases and 8 bases, in that order; junction bases with no gene match: 8. This CDR3 spans 14 amino acids. This record comes from a study of CD8 T cells in ankylosing spondylitis. Study findings and constraints: Disease-linked clones proved CD8+ and comparatively uncommon in peripheral blood. A motif of fewer than ten highly homologous TCR beta variants was seen as apparently characteristic of ankylosing spondylitis blood. Reportedly, matched ankylosing spondylitis synovial fluid was significantly enriched for disease-linked clones.

5'-RACE, quantitative and with molecular barcodes, yielded the TCR beta libraries. TCRdb ran MiXCR on the 5' RACE reads and lists one entry per CDR3 protein. The repertoire includes fewer than 650,000 distinct CDR3 sequences, roughly 13% of them detected once, and around 7% sits in the top ten. The rearrangement links TRBV5-1 to TRBJ2-1, with 8 nucleotides matching TRBD2. The sequence was collected from a male donor with ankylosing spondylitis. Sequenced sample: blood, either unsorted or a sorted T cell fraction (not recorded which). In DNA, the CDR3 is TGCGCCAGCAGCCCGCTAGCGGGTAGCGATGAGCAGTTCTTC. Its translation: CASSPLAGSDEQFF.